Below, one T cell receptor beta chain is given with its context. This clonotype was detected only once. Its antigen is not yet known. No qualities accompany the bases; no much larger clone lies one base away. The record originates from a study of spatial heterogeneity in lung cancer (dated by TCRdb to the late 2010s). The study in broad terms: Beta-chain transcripts were consistently detected in greater numbers than alpha-chain transcripts, which likely reflected higher beta-chain transcript abundance. In the raw uncorrected reads, each unique combination of TCR and UMI appeared more than ten times on average. In tumor regions, TCR transcript counts showed a strong correlation with a T cell transcriptional module score derived from matched bulk RNA-seq. TCR alpha and beta repertoires were quantitatively compared across multiple tumor regions, matched nontumor lung and blood in non-small cell lung cancer. Nonsynonymous mutation counts, determined by whole-exome sequencing of tumor tissue, were related to features of the TCR repertoire. At surgery, hundreds of tumor regions, approximately 64 matched nontumor lung samples and 56 PBMC samples were TCR-sequenced for both alpha and beta chains.

The method was 5' RACE. TCRdb records NextSeq 500 as the sequencer. In the TCR library protocol, a unique molecular identifier was attached to each TCR cDNA molecule so that PCR and sequencing errors could be corrected. The original methods were these. TCR identification, UMI-based error correction and CDR3 extraction were all carried out with Decombinator tools. Expanded TCRs were defined as those above a frequency of 2 per 1,000, corresponding to the top 1% of the tumor frequency distribution. Expanded tumor TCRs were classed as regional if statistically deemed absent (corrected P<0.05) from at least one tumor region, otherwise ubiquitous. Renyi diversity was calculated using the R vegan package after each repertoire was subsampled 100 times to 5,000 TCRs. CDR3 similarity networks were built from amino acid triplet string-kernel similarity, with CDR3s being connected when pairwise similarity was above 0.82. The raw public data were reprocessed by TCRdb itself: fastp quality trimming at Q25, MiXCR clonotype calling, in-frame beta chains only. Every distinct CDR3 protein forms one entry, paired with its most common genes and DNA. Here the V and J calls rest on TCRdb's processing, not on the authors' analysis. The sample profile shows about 9,200 distinct CDR3 sequences; around half of them were found once. The ten largest make up roughly 28% of the sample.

CDR1 and CDR2 are drawn from the germline V gene: WSHSY, SAAADI. The germline V and J ends show losses of 3 bases and 6 bases respectively, and no gene match explains 9 bases of the junction. Including the terminal cysteine and phenylalanine, the CDR3 comprises 16 residues. The only DNA kept is the CDR3, 48 bases in frame from the first base. Study-level results and caveats: The count of ubiquitous expanded TCRs correlated with the count of ubiquitous nonsynonymous mutations, and the count of regional expanded TCRs correlated with the count of regional nonsynonymous mutations. The number of expanded intratumoral alpha and beta TCRs correlated with the tumor nonsynonymous mutation count. Additional single-cell paired TCR alpha and beta sequencing was considered necessary to confirm, at a functional level, the hypothesis that regional TCRs recognize regional mutations. TCR-seq was estimated to cover only roughly 7% of tumor T cells for alpha chains and about 13% for beta chains.

The meaning of the sample's time point label: sample taken at primary tumor resection. Donors were 72 patients with early-stage, untreated non-small cell lung cancer from the lung TRACERx cohort. Whole RNA extracted from tumor and nontumor lung tissue, or from cryopreserved PBMC samples, was used for TCR sequencing without cell sorting. Only patients with enough RNA available from two or more tumor regions were chosen for TCR sequencing. A lung pathologist reviewed the tumor and adjacent nontumor lung specimens before the specimens were selected. Sample: lung tumor tissue, taken at surgery. The chain uses TRBV10-2 and TRBJ2-3; TRBD2 lines up with 10 middle nucleotides. This TCR was sampled from a female donor with early-stage non-small cell lung cancer. At the DNA level, the sequence is TGCGCCAGCAGTGACTTCGGAGCGGGGGGGTGCGATACGCAGTATTTT. It codes for CASSDFGAGGCDTQYF.